The 30 T cell receptor beta chains listed next were all sequenced from one sample in a study of blood T cell repertoires in COVID-19. Method: immunoSEQ multiplex PCR; TCRdb's copy keeps in-frame clones and lacks some. Of about 270,000 clones in the sample, around 90% were seen once. Material: PBMCs or T cells enriched from blood (not recorded which). These receptors all come from a woman in her thirties who had recovered from COVID-19.

The chain carries TRBV5-5 and TRBJ1-5; TRBD1 might be the D (6 bases). V lost 4 bases and J lost 3, with 11 bases in between. Per the germline V gene, CDR1 is SGHKS and CDR2 is YYEKEE (reference sequence). The CDR3 contains 14 residues. CDR3 in DNA: TGTGCCAGCAGCCCGGGACAATCCAATCAGCCCCAGCATTTT. Its protein product is CASSPGQSNQPQHF. Variable domain in full (rest from reference TRBV5-5 and TRBJ1-5): DAGVTQSPTHLIKTRGQQVTLRCSPISGHKSVSWYQQVLGQGPQFIFQYYEKEERGRGNFPDRFSARQFPNYSSELNVNALLLGDSALYLCASSPGQSNQPQHFGDGTRLSIL.

The CDR3 region has the DNA TGTGCCTGGAGTGAAAGGGGGGGGGAAACTGAAGCTTTCTTT. Translation: CAWSERGGETEAFF. This rearrangement joins TRBV30 to TRBJ1-1, with D tentatively TRBD1 (6 bases). Trimming took off 1 base at V and 5 bases at J, with 14 bases between the two ends. CDR3 length: 14 residues. Per germline, CDR1 GTSNPN and CDR2 SVGIG (reference sequence).

The rearrangement joins TRBV7-9 to TRBJ2-1; 9 positions match TRBD2. J lost 5 bases, V lost 4 bases, and 18 bases had no gene match. This CDR3 spans 19 amino acids. Germline V CDR1 and CDR2: SEHNR, FQNEAQ (reference sequence). The CDR3 nucleotides are TGTGCCAGCAGCTCACAAATAGCGGCAGCGGGGGGCCCAAACAATGAGCAGTTCTTC. This sequence encodes CASSSQIAAAGGPNNEQFF.

The V and J genes are TRBV27 and TRBJ1-1; D possibly corresponds to TRBD1 (6 bases). Germline CDR1 is MNHEY and CDR2 is SMNVEV (reference sequence). The V end lost 8 bases, the J end lost 2 bases, and 15 bases lay between the germline ends. CDR3 size: 14 residues. The CDR3 spells CASRLGGANTEAFF. The CDR3, as DNA: TGTGCCAGCCGACTGGGGGGGGCCAACACTGAAGCTTTCTTT.

The chain uses TRBV9 and TRBJ1-1; 7 nucleotides agree with TRBD1. This CDR3 has 17 residues. V was clipped by 6 bases and J by 2 bases; unmatched bases: 16. Germline CDR1 reads SGDLS; CDR2 reads YYNGEE. CDR3 residues: CASTLLGTAGFNTEAFF. DNA for the CDR3: TGTGCCAGCACCCTACTCGGGACAGCGGGCTTCAACACTGAAGCTTTCTTT.

This clone was seen a handful of times. The rearrangement links TRBV7-9 to TRBJ1-2, with D possibly TRBD1 on 6 matching bases. Deletions cut 5 bases from V and 1 base from J, with 14 bases between. Germline V gives CDR1 SEHNR, CDR2 FQNEAQ (reference sequence). The CDR3 sequence is 15 residues long. As DNA, the CDR3 is TGTGCCAGCAGCCCTGGGGGCAGCCTTAACTATGGCTACACCTTC. It translates to CASSPGGSLNYGYTF.

This chain connects TRBV9 to TRBJ2-7; 8 bases align to TRBD1. Germline CDR1 reads SGDLS; CDR2 reads YYNGEE. This CDR3 contains 14 residues. The V and J ends lost 3 bases and 1 base, in that order; junction bases with no gene match: 3. The CDR3 nucleotides are TGTGCCAGCAGCGACGGACAGGGTTCCTACGAGCAGTACTTC. Residues: CASSDGQGSYEQYF.

This sequence joins TRBV7-9 and TRBJ1-6; 11 bases fit TRBD1. CDR1 and CDR2 from the germline V gene are SEHNR and FQNEAQ (reference sequence). The CDR3 contains 16 residues. V lost 5 bases and J lost 6; bases outside the gene matches: 6. CDR3 region: CASSPSDRGPNSPLHF. The CDR3 coding sequence is TGTGCCAGCAGCCCTTCGGACAGGGGGCCTAATTCACCCCTCCACTTT. Full variable domain (missing parts from reference TRBV7-9 and TRBJ1-6): DTGVSQNPRHKITKRGQNVTFRCDPISEHNRLYWYRQTLGQGPEFLTYFQNEAQLEKSRLLSDRFSAERPKGSFSTLEIQRTEQGDSAMYLCASSPSDRGPNSPLHFGNGTRLTVT.

V and J are TRBV5-1 and TRBJ2-3, with 7 bases matching TRBD1. V lost 2 bases and J lost 6; bases outside the gene matches: 12. This CDR3 contains 16 residues. The germline gives CDR1 SGHRS, CDR2 YFSETQ. DNA of the CDR3: TGCGCCAGCAGCTTACGGGACAGTCACCCTGCGGATACGCAGTATTTT. Protein product: CASSLRDSHPADTQYF.

Only one count was recorded for this clone. J is TRBJ1-3 and V is TRBV30, with 7 bases lining up with TRBD1. Germline assignment: CDR1 GTSNPN and CDR2 SVGIG (reference sequence). Trimming took 4 bases from V and 2 from J; bases not matched to a gene: 2. This CDR3 comprises 13 residues. The CDR3 coding sequence is TGTGCCTGGACAACAGGGGCTGGAAACACCATATATTTT. Translation gives CAWTTGAGNTIYF. Using reference TRBV30 and TRBJ1-3 for the parts outside the CDR3, the full variable domain is SQTIHQWPATLVQPVGSPLSLECTVEGTSNPNLYWYRQAAGRGLQLLFYSVGIGQISSEVPQNLSASRPQDRQFILSSKKLLLSDSGFYLCAWTTGAGNTIYFGEGSWLTVV.

V usage is TRBV7-2 and J usage is TRBJ1-2; tentative D call: TRBD1 (5 bases). Germline lookup yields CDR1 SGHTA and CDR2 FQGNSA. This CDR3 has 15 amino acids. With 1 base removed from V and 8 bases from J, the gap between germline ends came to 17 bases. This CDR3 is CASSLDARVLRGYTF. The CDR3 region has the DNA TGTGCCAGCAGCTTAGACGCCAGGGTATTACGGGGCTACACCTTC.

CDR3: CASSQDLPSGDNEQFF. The CDR3 DNA is TGTGCCAGCAGCCAAGATCTCCCTAGCGGGGACAATGAGCAGTTCTTC. The rearrangement links TRBV3-1 (or the pseudogene TRBV3-2) to TRBJ2-1; 9 nucleotides agree with TRBD2. CDR1 and CDR2 (germline): LGHDT, YNNKEL (reference sequence). This CDR3 spans 16 amino acids. The ends lost 0 bases at V and 5 bases at J; junction bases unmatched: 5.

The rearrangement uses TRBV6-2 or TRBV6-3 and TRBJ2-1; D might be TRBD1 (6 bases). The germline gives CDR1 MNHEY, CDR2 SVGEGT. With 2 bases removed from V and 6 bases from J, the gap between germline ends came to 17 bases. There are 16 residues in the CDR3. The CDR3 protein is CASSYDPLLRGNEQFF. CDR3 DNA: TGTGCCAGCAGTTACGATCCCCTCCTCAGGGGCAATGAGCAGTTCTTC.

This clone appeared once. The chain uses TRBV2 and TRBJ1-3, with D possibly matching TRBD1 (6 bases). V was trimmed by 1 base and J by 7 bases, leaving 14 bases between them. From germline, CDR1 is SNHLY and CDR2 FYNNEI. This CDR3 is 15 amino acids long. The CDR3 DNA follows: TGTGCCAGCAGTGAAGAACTGGGGGCGAAGAACACCATATATTTT. Amino acid sequence: CASSEELGAKNTIYF.

V is TRBV28 and J is TRBJ1-1, with D maybe TRBD1 (5 bases). The CDR3 has 12 residues. Trimming pared 7 bases from V and 10 bases from J, leaving 16 bases between. CDR1 is MDHEN, CDR2 SYDVKM, per germline. CDR3 in amino acids: CASISDSYGAFF. The CDR3 DNA reads TGTGCCAGCATATCCGACAGTTATGGAGCTTTCTTT.

The chain joins TRBV27 to TRBJ2-7; D is possibly TRBD1 (6 bases). This CDR3 is built from 17 residues. Trimming stripped 0 bases from V and 4 bases from J, with 19 bases between. Germline CDR1 reads MNHEY; CDR2 reads SMNVEV (reference sequence). The CDR3: CASSLSGARVPPYEQYF. CDR3 sequence (DNA): TGTGCCAGCAGTTTATCGGGGGCCAGGGTCCCCCCTTACGAGCAGTACTTC.

This clone has just one count. The chain combines TRBV27 with TRBJ2-7; D might be TRBD1 (5 bases). The length of the CDR3 is 14 residues. Germline CDR1 reads MNHEY; CDR2 reads SMNVEV (reference sequence). V gave up 3 bases and J gave up 4 bases, with 13 bases separating them. The DNA of the CDR3 is TGTGCCAGCAGTTTCCAGGGTTTGGGGTACGAGCAGTACTTC. Its protein product is CASSFQGLGYEQYF.

The chain is built from TRBV27 and TRBJ1-5, with a tentative D call TRBD1 (6 bases). Germline V lookup: CDR1 MNHEY, CDR2 SMNVEV (reference sequence). CDR3 length equals 15 residues. V was shortened by 3 bases and J by 4 bases, with 13 bases between the two germline ends. As DNA, the CDR3 is TGTGCCAGCAGTTTCACGACAGGCCTAAATCAGCCCCAGCATTTT. It translates to CASSFTTGLNQPQHF.

The chain is built from TRBV7-6 and TRBJ2-7; D call uncertain. The length of the CDR3 is 13 residues. V lost 0 bases and J lost 2, with 5 bases in between. Germline V CDR1 and CDR2: SGHVS, FNYEAQ. The CDR3 loop is CASSLAAAYEQYF. Written as DNA, the CDR3 is TGTGCCAGCAGCTTAGCGGCGGCCTACGAGCAGTACTTC.

The V gene is TRBV10-3, the J gene TRBJ1-3; 10 bases map to TRBD1. The CDR3 is 15 residues long. Germline V gene sequence: CDR1 ENHRY, CDR2 SYGVKD. With 6 bases clipped from V and 4 bases from J, the junction kept 6 bases outside the gene matches. The CDR3 spells CAISPTGGAGNTIYF. The CDR3 region has the DNA TGTGCCATCAGCCCGACAGGGGGCGCGGGAAACACCATATATTTT.

V is TRBV27 and J is TRBJ2-7, with 7 bases aligning to TRBD2. The V and J ends lost 2 bases and 6 bases, in that order; junction bases with no gene match: 7. Germline V gives CDR1 MNHEY, CDR2 SMNVEV (reference sequence). The CDR3 covers 14 residues. For the CDR3, the DNA is TGTGCCAGCAGTTTAGGCGGGAGTCTCGCCGAGCAGTACTTC. Translating it yields CASSLGGSLAEQYF.

This clone was found once. This chain joins TRBV6-1 and TRBJ1-1, with a tentative D call TRBD1 (5 bases). Germline loops: CDR1 MNHNS, CDR2 SASEGT. V was trimmed by 2 bases and J by 6 bases, leaving 10 bases between them. The CDR3 spans 13 residues. The CDR3 nucleotides are TGTGCCAGCAGTGAATGGGGCATGGCTGAAGCTTTCTTT. Its translation: CASSEWGMAEAFF.

The rearrangement links TRBV12-5 to TRBJ2-7; D call uncertain. CDR3 length: 15 amino acids. V lost 0 bases, J lost 3 bases, and 12 bases lay in between. Germline assignment: CDR1 LGHNT and CDR2 FRNRAP. The CDR3 spells CASGLVRIPIYEQYF. The DNA of the CDR3 is TGTGCTAGTGGTTTGGTACGCATCCCTATCTACGAGCAGTACTTC.

The chain uses TRBV6-4 and TRBJ2-1; the match to TRBD2 covers 8 bases. The V gene end was trimmed by 2 bases and the J gene end by 1 base; junction bases not matched to a gene: 1. From germline, CDR1 is MRHNA and CDR2 SNTAGT. CDR3 length equals 15 residues. The CDR3 DNA follows: TGTGCCAGCAGTGACCGGGGGGGGTCCTACAATGAGCAGTTCTTC. It encodes CASSDRGGSYNEQFF.

V usage is TRBV5-6 and J usage is TRBJ2-4; D is ambiguous. The germline V gene encodes CDR1 SGHDT and CDR2 YYEEEE. V shed 2 bases and J shed 5 bases, with 11 bases lying between them. The CDR3 is 14 residues long. In DNA form, the CDR3 reads TGTGCCAGCAGCTTTAGCCGGATACAAAACATTCAGTACTTC. Residues: CASSFSRIQNIQYF.

V and J are TRBV6-5 and TRBJ2-7, with D perhaps matching TRBD2 (6 bases). CDR3 size: 15 residues. Germline CDR1 reads MNHEY; CDR2 reads SVGAGI. Trimming stripped 5 bases from V and 0 bases from J, with 14 bases between. The chain's CDR3 is CASSIAFGSSYEQYF. The CDR3 bases are TGTGCCAGCAGTATAGCCTTCGGGAGCTCCTACGAGCAGTACTTC.

This clone was seen only once. The rearrangement uses TRBV7-9 and TRBJ2-4, with 8 bases lining up with TRBD2. V was clipped by 4 bases and J by 2 bases; unmatched bases: 7. There are 16 residues in the CDR3. The germline V gene encodes CDR1 SEHNR and CDR2 FQNEAQ (reference sequence). The DNA for the CDR3 is TGTGCCAGCAGCTCTGACGGGAGGGCTCCCAAAAACATTCAGTACTTC. This codes for CASSSDGRAPKNIQYF.

The V call is TRBV10-3, the J call TRBJ2-1; 7 bases agree with TRBD1. The J segment lost 3 bases and the V segment lost 6 bases, leaving 8 bases of the junction unmatched. The germline gives CDR1 ENHRY, CDR2 SYGVKD. The CDR3 covers 15 residues. CDR3 region: CAISASGQVYNEQFF. As DNA, the CDR3 is TGTGCCATCAGCGCCTCCGGACAGGTCTACAATGAGCAGTTCTTC.

The chain links TRBV6-1 to TRBJ2-5; tentative D call: TRBD1 (6 bases). From germline, CDR1 is MNHNS and CDR2 SASEGT. The length of the CDR3 is 14 residues. The ends were cut back, 0 bases at V and 5 bases at J, with 10 bases in the middle. The CDR3 reads CASSEAQGWETQYF. In nucleotides, the CDR3 is TGTGCCAGCAGTGAAGCGCAGGGGTGGGAGACCCAGTACTTC.

This chain uses TRBV5-1 with TRBJ1-1; 8 positions agree with TRBD1. The CDR3 is made up of 14 amino acids. V gave up 3 bases and J gave up 7 bases; unmatched junction bases: 8. CDR1 and CDR2 (germline): SGHRS, YFSETQ. CDR3 in amino acids: CASSSDRVGGEAFF. CDR3 sequence (DNA): TGCGCCAGCAGCTCGGACAGGGTAGGCGGTGAAGCTTTCTTT.